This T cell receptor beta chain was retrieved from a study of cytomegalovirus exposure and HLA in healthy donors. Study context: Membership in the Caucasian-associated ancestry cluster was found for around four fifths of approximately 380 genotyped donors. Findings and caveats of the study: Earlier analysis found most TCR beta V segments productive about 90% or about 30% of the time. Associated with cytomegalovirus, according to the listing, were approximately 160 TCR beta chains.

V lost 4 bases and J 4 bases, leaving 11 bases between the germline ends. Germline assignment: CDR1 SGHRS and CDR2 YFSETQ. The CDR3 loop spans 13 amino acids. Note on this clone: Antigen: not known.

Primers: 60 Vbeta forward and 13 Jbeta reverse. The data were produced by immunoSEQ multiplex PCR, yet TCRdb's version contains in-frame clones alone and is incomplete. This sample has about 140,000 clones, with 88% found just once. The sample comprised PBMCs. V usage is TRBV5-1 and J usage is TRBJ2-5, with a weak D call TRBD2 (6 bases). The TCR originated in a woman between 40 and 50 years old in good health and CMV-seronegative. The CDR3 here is CASSDTGLETQYF. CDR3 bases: TGCGCCAGCAGCGATACGGGACTAGAGACCCAGTACTTC.